A selection of T cell receptor beta chains follows, all from one sample in a study of Ad26.COV2.S vaccination and SARS-CoV-2 variants. The data were produced by immunoSEQ multiplex PCR, yet TCRdb's version contains in-frame clones alone and is incomplete. In the table there are roughly 400,000 clones, 89% of which are singletons. The sample in question was peripheral blood, obtained in a trial of Ad26.COV2.S vaccine versus placebo. These TCRs come from a person between 18 and 65 years old who received the Ad26.COV2.S COVID-19 vaccine or a placebo. The CDR3 runs from the conserved cysteine through the conserved F or W. D genes are given only for firm matches. For some rows the clone size is stated as once, few or many, or as a class when expanded; others skip it.

TRBV3-1/TRBV3-2	TRBD1	TRBJ1-2	NA	CASSGWDRGKRNYGYTF	TGTGCCAGCAGCGGTTGGGACAGGGGAAAAAGAAACTATGGCTACACCTTC
TRBV5-1	NA	TRBJ2-6	NA	CASSLGSGANVLTF	TGCGCCAGCAGCTTAGGGTCAGGGGCCAACGTCCTGACTTTC
TRBV5-4	NA	TRBJ2-3	NA	CASSYKQGTDTQYF	TGTGCCAGCAGCTATAAGCAAGGCACAGATACGCAGTATTTT
TRBV7-7	NA	TRBJ2-5	NA	CASSPMPGLQETQYF	TGTGCTAGCAGCCCCATGCCCGGACTTCAAGAGACCCAGTACTTC
TRBV28	TRBD1	TRBJ1-2	NA	CASLSPQGNYGYTF	TGTGCCAGCTTGTCCCCACAGGGGAACTATGGCTACACCTTC
TRBV30	NA	TRBJ1-5	NA	CAWSVRGSAGQPQHF	TGTGCCTGGAGTGTACGAGGGTCAGCAGGGCAGCCCCAGCATTTT
TRBV7-9	NA	TRBJ1-1	NA	CASSLRGQTNTEAFF	TGTGCCAGCAGCTTAAGAGGACAGACGAACACTGAAGCTTTCTTT
TRBV5-1	NA	TRBJ2-7	once	CASSSRGYGDEQYF	TGCGCCAGCAGCTCGAGGGGGTATGGCGACGAGCAGTACTTC
TRBV25-1	TRBD2	TRBJ2-7	NA	CASSMGTGGEQYF	TGTGCCAGCAGTATGGGAACCGGGGGGGAGCAGTACTTC
TRBV2	NA	TRBJ1-5	NA	CASSGVRGIRPQHF	TGTGCCAGCAGTGGTGTGAGGGGGATCCGGCCCCAGCATTTT
TRBV6-6	NA	TRBJ1-2	NA	CASSYSRTVDYGYTF	TGTGCCAGCAGTTACTCGAGGACAGTGGACTATGGCTACACCTTC
TRBV10-3	TRBD2	TRBJ2-3	NA	CAIIAGPTDTQYF	TGTGCCATCATAGCGGGCCCCACAGATACGCAGTATTTT
TRBV24-1	TRBD2	TRBJ2-2	NA	CATSDLSSSVLAGGGTGELFF	TGTGCCACCAGTGATTTGAGCTCTTCCGTACTAGCGGGAGGTGGCACCGGGGAGCTGTTTTTT
TRBV27	TRBD1	TRBJ1-2	NA	CASSLSPGTGDGYTF	TGTGCCAGCAGTTTATCCCCCGGGACAGGGGACGGCTACACCTTC
TRBV19	TRBD1	TRBJ2-7	once	CASTLGRGDRGDEQYF	TGTGCCAGTACACTCGGTCGGGGGGACAGGGGAGACGAGCAGTACTTC
TRBV5-4	NA	TRBJ1-4	NA	CASSLYGGEEKLFF	TGTGCCAGCAGCTTATACGGGGGGGAGGAAAAACTGTTTTTT
TRBV7-2	NA	TRBJ2-1	once	CASSPEDYYNEQFF	TGTGCCAGCAGCCCGGAAGACTACTACAATGAGCAGTTCTTC
TRBV5-4	NA	TRBJ2-7	NA	CASSLYGEGAGEQYF	TGTGCCAGCAGCTTGTATGGAGAGGGGGCGGGGGAGCAGTACTTC
TRBV3-1/TRBV3-2	TRBD2	TRBJ2-2	NA	CASSKDLISGRRTGELFF	TGTGCCAGCAGCAAAGATCTAATTAGCGGGAGGAGGACCGGGGAGCTGTTTTTT
TRBV14	NA	TRBJ1-1	once	CASSQAPVNTEAFF	TGTGCCAGCAGCCAAGCCCCGGTGAACACTGAAGCTTTCTTT
TRBV5-1	TRBD1	TRBJ2-3	NA	CASNRDRSTDTQYF	TGCGCCAGCAACCGGGACAGGAGCACAGATACGCAGTATTTT
TRBV27	TRBD2	TRBJ2-7	NA	CASSLWREAPYEQYF	TGTGCCAGCAGTTTATGGCGGGAGGCACCGTACGAGCAGTACTTC
TRBV20-1	NA	TRBJ1-1	NA	CSASSGSTEAFF	TGCAGTGCTAGTTCGGGGAGCACTGAAGCTTTCTTT
TRBV28	NA	TRBJ2-1	once	CASSLAGPSVDEQFF	TGTGCCAGCAGTTTAGCGGGGCCCTCGGTAGATGAGCAGTTCTTC
TRBV7-8	TRBD2	TRBJ2-5	NA	CASSPPWSGVGETQYF	TGTGCCAGCAGCCCCCCTTGGAGCGGGGTGGGGGAGACCCAGTACTTC
TRBV2	NA	TRBJ2-7	NA	CASSLAAYEQYF	TGTGCCAGCAGTCTCGCAGCCTACGAGCAGTACTTC
TRBV30	NA	TRBJ2-3	NA	CAWGSTDTQYF	TGTGCCTGGGGATCCACAGATACGCAGTATTTT
TRBV9	NA	TRBJ2-5	once	CASSEGAGTETQYF	TGTGCCAGCAGCGAGGGGGCGGGAACGGAGACCCAGTACTTC
TRBV18	NA	TRBJ2-5	NA	CASSRDRQETQYF	TGTGCCAGCTCACGCGACAGACAAGAGACCCAGTACTTC
TRBV12-5	TRBD2	TRBJ2-5	once	CASGLSGSGETQYF	TGTGCTAGTGGTCTTAGCGGGAGTGGGGAGACCCAGTACTTC
TRBV5-1	NA	TRBJ1-3	NA	CASSLTGQNAGNTIYF	TGCGCCAGCAGCTTGACAGGGCAAAACGCTGGAAACACCATATATTTT
TRBV19	NA	TRBJ2-3	NA	CASRLGGASTDTQYF	TGTGCCAGTAGGTTGGGGGGGGCTAGCACAGATACGCAGTATTTT
TRBV29-1	TRBD2	TRBJ2-7	NA	CSVQGGSGKTYEQYF	TGCAGCGTTCAAGGAGGTAGCGGGAAAACCTACGAGCAGTACTTC
TRBV7-2	NA	TRBJ1-5	once	CASSPTGQPQHF	TGTGCCAGCAGCCCGACGGGACAGCCCCAGCATTTT
TRBV6-2/TRBV6-3	TRBD2	TRBJ2-1	NA	CASSYAAGGHNEQFF	TGTGCCAGCAGTTACGCTGCGGGAGGGCACAATGAGCAGTTCTTC
TRBV3-1/TRBV3-2	NA	TRBJ2-6	NA	CASSLRGSGANVLTF	TGTGCCAGCAGCCTACGAGGCTCTGGGGCCAACGTCCTGACTTTC
TRBV29-1	TRBD2	TRBJ2-1	NA	CSVGKAGAHNEQFF	TGCAGCGTGGGAAAAGCGGGAGCCCACAATGAGCAGTTCTTC
TRBV7-2	TRBD2	TRBJ2-1	NA	CASSLYPTGRAGNEQFF	TGTGCCAGCAGCTTATACCCGACCGGGAGGGCCGGCAATGAGCAGTTCTTC
TRBV28	TRBD1	TRBJ2-1	NA	CATGQGAYNEQFF	TGTGCCACCGGACAGGGGGCGTACAATGAGCAGTTCTTC
TRBV5-6	NA	TRBJ2-7	NA	CASSLLTGLYEQYF	TGTGCCAGCAGCTTGCTGACAGGCCTCTACGAGCAGTACTTC
TRBV28	NA	TRBJ1-5	once	CASSFGREDQPQHF	TGTGCCAGCAGTTTCGGACGTGAGGATCAGCCCCAGCATTTT
TRBV28	NA	TRBJ2-7	few	CASRGSGSFYEQYF	TGTGCCAGCAGGGGGAGTGGCAGCTTCTACGAGCAGTACTTC
TRBV3-1/TRBV3-2	TRBD2	TRBJ2-3	NA	CASRLAGEIGDTQYF	TGTGCCAGCAGGCTAGCGGGAGAAATCGGGGATACGCAGTATTTT
TRBV4-1	TRBD1	TRBJ2-7	NA	CASAGQGSYEQYF	TGCGCCAGCGCCGGACAGGGCTCCTACGAGCAGTACTTC
TRBV19	NA	TRBJ2-3	NA	CASRMGLRGDTQYF	TGTGCCAGTCGCATGGGCCTCCGGGGAGATACGCAGTATTTT
TRBV7-8	NA	TRBJ1-1	NA	CASSLGRNTEAFF	TGTGCCAGCAGCTTAGGGAGGAACACTGAAGCTTTCTTT
TRBV14	TRBD1	TRBJ2-5	NA	CASSPRQGAWETQYF	TGTGCCAGCAGCCCTAGACAGGGGGCATGGGAGACCCAGTACTTC
TRBV7-9	NA	TRBJ1-5	few	CASEGGGNQPQHF	TGTGCCAGCGAGGGGGGTGGCAATCAGCCCCAGCATTTT
TRBV7-2	TRBD2	TRBJ2-3	NA	CASSPRGTSGRAGADTQYF	TGTGCCAGCAGCCCTAGAGGGACTAGCGGGAGGGCCGGGGCAGATACGCAGTATTTT
TRBV4-3	NA	TRBJ2-2	NA	CASSQDQGWGELFF	TGCGCCAGCAGCCAAGATCAGGGTTGGGGGGAGCTGTTTTTT
TRBV7-9	TRBD1	TRBJ1-2	once	CASSLTGGIGYTF	TGTGCCAGCAGCCTTACAGGGGGTATTGGCTACACCTTC
TRBV18	TRBD2	TRBJ2-5	NA	CASSPTLLAGGQRTQYF	TGTGCCAGCTCACCGACCCTACTAGCGGGAGGCCAGAGGACCCAGTACTTC
TRBV28	NA	TRBJ2-7	NA	CASSLSVSYEQYF	TGTGCCAGCAGTTTATCCGTCTCCTACGAGCAGTACTTC